Listed below are T cell receptor beta chains from one sample, sequenced in a study of blood T cell repertoires in COVID-19. Some clones are missing from TCRdb's copy, which holds only in-frame ones; the method was immunoSEQ multiplex PCR. The sample has approximately 400,000 clones, 83% seen once. Material: PBMCs or T cells enriched from blood (not recorded which). Receptors were obtained from a woman aged 45-65 years who had recovered from COVID-19. The conserved cysteine and the conserved F or W are not part of the CDR3 here. Rows give clone size only sometimes, using once, few, many, or a class for an expanded clone.

v_call clone_size cdr3_aa
TRBV5-1 once ASSLAGGYADGYT
TRBV5-1 NA ASSPWESNTEAF
TRBV6-5 NA ASSPRGGGSYEQY
TRBV28 NA ASSIQGVVPNTEAF
TRBV5-5 NA ASGTGNYGYT
TRBV19 few ASSTTGGGQPQH
TRBV5-4 NA ASSSGWTGVNGYGYT
TRBV18 NA ASSPPGQGAAKLF
TRBV7-9 NA ASSLVPESPLH
TRBV28 once ASSHSTDTQY
TRBV18 NA ASSPGAAAGNTIY
TRBV7-2 NA ASSYKRDSSNYGYT
TRBV7-9 NA ASSSQGGSYEQY
TRBV11-3 once ASSPPRLLFTGELF
TRBV19 NA ASIATGTGPSPLH
TRBV20-1 NA SADLVAEQF
TRBV3-1/TRBV3-2 few ASSTDGLAGGVTETQY
TRBV6-5 NA ASSSLLVGPGVY
TRBV6-1 few ASSETGTSPSGELF
TRBV11-3 NA ASSRGTGLQETQY
TRBV5-6 NA ASSLGEDNTEAF
TRBV2 NA ASSEGRGAYNEQF
TRBV2 NA ASSGQGLDGNTIY
TRBV7-8 NA ASSPEEVSYGYT
TRBV27 NA ASSSRQGPYNEQF
TRBV6-5 NA ASTRSMISSDTQY
TRBV7-9 NA ASSLPGTGVDGYT
TRBV6-1 NA ASSDRAAWI
TRBV7-7 NA ASSPQEGADEQY
TRBV6-5 NA ASTLRGSIRGYT
TRBV6-5 NA ASSYSTAGGAF
TRBV30 NA AWRGQGAVNTIY
TRBV5-1 NA ASRASGDSGANVLT
TRBV28 NA ASRGGSSNQPQH
TRBV20-1 NA SVRDNTEAF
TRBV2 few ASSWGSTNTEAF
TRBV15 NA ATSREIDRGLGNEKLF
TRBV5-1 NA ASSLAFSTSGYEQY
TRBV6-5 NA ASSYVSGGQETQY
TRBV6-1 NA ASSEGPWERGAYEQY
TRBV7-9 many ASKQGAFNSPLH
TRBV3-1/TRBV3-2 NA ASSQGGGDYGYT
TRBV19 NA ASSIFGLAYNEQF
TRBV27 NA ASRTLVGQGAGGYT
TRBV19 NA ASSPSDRPVLHEQY
TRBV9 NA ASSVWDRDNSPLH
TRBV19 NA ASSGGTSGSARTGELF
TRBV30 NA AWSAGNQPQH
TRBV30 few AWRAYTEAF
TRBV7-2 NA ASSHPSGAWGETQY
TRBV2 NA ASSRLGQGANYGYT
TRBV6-5 many ASSYGADYGYT
TRBV28 NA ASSFDQGGGYT
TRBV3-1/TRBV3-2 few ASRRGVYTEAF
TRBV5-6 NA ASRRRTSGRALTGELF